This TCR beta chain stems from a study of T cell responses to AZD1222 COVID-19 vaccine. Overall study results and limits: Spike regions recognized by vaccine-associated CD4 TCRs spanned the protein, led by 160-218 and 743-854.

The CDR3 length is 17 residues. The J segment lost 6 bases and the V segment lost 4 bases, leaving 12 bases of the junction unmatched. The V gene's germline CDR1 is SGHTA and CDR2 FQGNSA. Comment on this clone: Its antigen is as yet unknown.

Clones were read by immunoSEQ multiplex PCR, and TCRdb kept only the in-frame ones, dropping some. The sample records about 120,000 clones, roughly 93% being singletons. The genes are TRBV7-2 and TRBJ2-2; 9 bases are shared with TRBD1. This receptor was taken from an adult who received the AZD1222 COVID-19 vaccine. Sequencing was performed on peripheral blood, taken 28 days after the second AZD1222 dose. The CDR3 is CASSSNPGTGRAGELFF. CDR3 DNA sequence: TGTGCCAGCAGCTCCAACCCCGGGACAGGGAGAGCCGGGGAGCTGTTTTTT. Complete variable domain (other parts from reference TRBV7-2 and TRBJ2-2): GAGVSQSPSNKVTEKGKDVELRCDPISGHTALYWYRQSLGQGLEFLIYFQGNSAPDKSGLPSDRFSAERTGGSVSTLTIQRTQQEDSAVYLCASSSNPGTGRAGELFFGEGSRLTVL.